A selection of T cell receptor beta chains follows, all from one sample in a study of cytomegalovirus exposure and HLA in healthy donors. Measured with immunoSEQ multiplex PCR; TCRdb has only the in-frame clones, and not every one. The sample holds 180,000 or so clones; almost 80% are singletons and the top ten take over 12%. The sample consisted of PBMCs. The receptor source for this set is a man in his forties or fifties in good health and CMV-seropositive. Each CDR3 is given without its conserved first and last residue. For some rows the clone size is stated as once, few or many, or as a class when expanded; others skip it.

V	J	size	CDR3
TRBV25-1	TRBJ1-6	NA	ASSLGDSPLH
TRBV5-1	TRBJ2-2	NA	ASSLVAGVTGELF
TRBV7-9	TRBJ1-2	NA	ASSNTLGTYFYGYT
TRBV7-6	TRBJ2-3	NA	ASGRTEGRDTQY
TRBV9	TRBJ2-2	NA	ASSAGLAGGLGELF
TRBV19	TRBJ2-5	few	ASSIGGQETQY
TRBV7-8	TRBJ1-1	NA	ASSLDRNTEAF
TRBV27	TRBJ2-5	NA	ASSPQETQY
TRBV6-4	TRBJ1-1	few	ASSDSPGEGTEAF
TRBV4-1	TRBJ1-2	NA	ASSQQQGGDYGYT
TRBV6-1	TRBJ1-5	NA	ASSTSGGNQPQH
TRBV5-1	TRBJ2-3	NA	ASALGRIETDTQY
TRBV4-1	TRBJ2-1	NA	ASSHQRTSGGDEQF
TRBV7-7	TRBJ1-4	NA	ASSPGTGSNEKLF
TRBV7-2	TRBJ2-3	NA	ASSFGSGGRTDTQY
TRBV13	TRBJ2-7	NA	ASSPPGTYEQY
TRBV7-2	TRBJ2-1	NA	ASSFQRHEQF
TRBV28	TRBJ1-5	few	ASSSQGAGYSNQPQH
TRBV6-5	TRBJ1-2	NA	ASSYGQNYGYT
TRBV19	TRBJ1-5	NA	ASSLEFYNQPQH
TRBV5-1	TRBJ2-1	NA	ASSPGQGAVEQF
TRBV2	TRBJ2-6	NA	ASLGSAGANVLT